The next 4 T cell receptor beta chains were all read from a single sample in a study of CD8 T cells in Susac syndrome (dated by TCRdb to between 2017 and 2020). Libraries were prepared through the immunoSEQ multiplex PCR assay. RNA was extracted using the RNeasy kit, and roughly 0.45 to 1 microgram was reverse transcribed with random hexamers. The public reads were reprocessed in TCRdb via fastp at Q25 and MiXCR, keeping in-frame beta chains. Identical CDR3 proteins give one entry, which carries the most common genes and DNA. The sample profile shows about 140,000 distinct CDR3 sequences; about 95% of them were found once. The ten largest clones add up to about 0.11% of the sample. The material sequenced was CD4+ T cells from PBMCs. The source of these receptors is a human donor with multiple sclerosis.

The J gene is TRBJ1-5, the V gene TRBV19; D is ambiguous. Trimming removed 5 bases at V and 1 base at J, with 9 bases between. The germline gives CDR1 LNHDA, CDR2 SQIVND (reference sequence). CDR3 size: 14 residues. CDR3 nucleotide sequence: TGTGCCAGTAGTGACACCATCAGCAATCAGCCCCAGCATTTT. Amino acids: CASSDTISNQPQHF.

V gene TRBV5-1 combines with J gene TRBJ2-7; D is tentatively TRBD1 or TRBD2 (5 bases each). Germline loops: CDR1 SGHRS, CDR2 YFSETQ. Trimming stripped 4 bases from V and 0 bases from J, with 11 bases between. This CDR3 has 14 residues. Written as DNA, the CDR3 is TGCGCCAGCAGCCCGGGACGCCTCTCCTACGAGCAGTACTTC. This encodes CASSPGRLSYEQYF.

This clonotype was observed once. CDR3 residues: CASSLDLGNEKLFF. For the CDR3, the DNA is TGTGCCAGCAGCCTGGACCTTGGTAATGAAAAACTGTTTTTT. The V and J genes are TRBV7-2 and TRBJ1-4; D not resolved. This CDR3 spans 14 amino acids. Germline lookup yields CDR1 SGHTA and CDR2 FQGNSA. V lost 5 bases and J lost 4, with 11 bases in between.

The rearrangement uses TRBV10-3 and TRBJ2-7; a possible D gene is TRBD2 (6 bases). This CDR3 has 15 residues. Trimming removed 7 bases at V and 5 bases at J, with 21 bases between. Per germline, CDR1 ENHRY and CDR2 SYGVKD. CDR3 DNA: TGTGCCATCAAGAGGGCGGGCGGGGTAAATGACGAGCAGTACTTC. It encodes CAIKRAGGVNDEQYF.